This TCR beta chain was sequenced in a study of shared T cell receptors in the human thymus. CDR1 and CDR2 (germline): SEHNR, FQNEAQ (reference sequence). The CDR3 totals 14 residues. Between the trimmed V and J ends, which lost 2 bases and 6 bases, there was a span of 12 bases. The repertoire was sequenced with immunoSEQ multiplex PCR; TCRdb's copy has only in-frame clones and lacks some. The sample holds about 710,000 clones, approximately 87% seen once. A further study also used this sample, focusing on human thymus T cells. Turning to that study: Thymic samples were excised during corrective heart operations. Both thymic and peripheral blood repertoires showed apparently biased V and J usage. Unrelated individuals had highly overlapping thymic repertoires, as reported in related research.

The specimen was thymocytes. This TCR was recovered from a boy younger than two with a congenital heart defect. The chain carries TRBV7-9 and TRBJ2-3, with a weak D call TRBD1 (7 bases). CDR3 nucleotides: TGTGCCAGCAGCTTACAGGGGGGCAGGGATACGCAGTATTTT. It codes for CASSLQGGRDTQYF. Based on the CDR3 plus reference TRBV7-9 and TRBJ2-3, the full variable domain is DTGVSQNPRHKITKRGQNVTFRCDPISEHNRLYWYRQTLGQGPEFLTYFQNEAQLEKSRLLSDRFSAERPKGSFSTLEIQRTEQGDSAMYLCASSLQGGRDTQYFGPGTRLTVL.